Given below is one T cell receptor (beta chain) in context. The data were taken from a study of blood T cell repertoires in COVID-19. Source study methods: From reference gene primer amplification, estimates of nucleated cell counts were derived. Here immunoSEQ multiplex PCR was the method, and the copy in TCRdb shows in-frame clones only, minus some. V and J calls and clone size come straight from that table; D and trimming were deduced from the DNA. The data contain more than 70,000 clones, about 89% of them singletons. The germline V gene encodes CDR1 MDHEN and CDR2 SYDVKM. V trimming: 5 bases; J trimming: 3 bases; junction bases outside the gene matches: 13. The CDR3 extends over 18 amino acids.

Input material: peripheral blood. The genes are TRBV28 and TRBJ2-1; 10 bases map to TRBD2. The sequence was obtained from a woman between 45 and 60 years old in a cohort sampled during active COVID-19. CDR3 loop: CASSLLRTSGTRYNEQFF. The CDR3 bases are TGTGCCAGCAGTCTCCTTCGAACTAGCGGGACTCGCTACAATGAGCAGTTCTTC.